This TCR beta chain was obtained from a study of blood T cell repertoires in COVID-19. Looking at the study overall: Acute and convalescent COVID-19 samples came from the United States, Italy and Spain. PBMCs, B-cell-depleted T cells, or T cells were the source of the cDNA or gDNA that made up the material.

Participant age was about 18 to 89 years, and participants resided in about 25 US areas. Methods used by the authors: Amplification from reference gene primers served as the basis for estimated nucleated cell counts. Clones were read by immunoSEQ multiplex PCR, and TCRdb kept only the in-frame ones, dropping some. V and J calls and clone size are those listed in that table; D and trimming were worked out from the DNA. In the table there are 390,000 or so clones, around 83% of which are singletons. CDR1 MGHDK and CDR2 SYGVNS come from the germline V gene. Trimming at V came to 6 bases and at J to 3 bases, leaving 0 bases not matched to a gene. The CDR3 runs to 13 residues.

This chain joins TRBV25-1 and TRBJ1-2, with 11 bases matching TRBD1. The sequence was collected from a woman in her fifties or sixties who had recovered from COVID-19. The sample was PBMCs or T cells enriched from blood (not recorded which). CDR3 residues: CASRGQGDYGYTF. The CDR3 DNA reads TGTGCCAGCAGGGGACAGGGGGACTATGGCTACACCTTC.